The present T cell receptor (beta chain) was sequenced within a study of T cell responses to AZD1222 COVID-19 vaccine. General observations from the study: Once two AZD1222 doses were given, Spike-specific TCR breadth and depth went up. White British donors predominated, females outnumbered males, and clonal diversity was possibly underestimated. At baseline, just five to seven AZD1222 recipients tested seropositive. Dominant at 160-218 and 743-854, vaccine-associated CD4 TCRs also spanned spike.

The germline V gene encodes CDR1 LNHNV and CDR2 YYDKDF (reference sequence). Trimming cost V 5 bases and J 1 base; bases outside gene matches: 7. This CDR3 has 16 amino acids. The repertoire was sequenced with immunoSEQ multiplex PCR; TCRdb's copy has only in-frame clones and lacks some. This table has roughly 120,000 clones, about 90% appearing once. For this clone: Its antigen is undetermined.

This TCR was recovered from an adult in good health. The chain employs TRBV15 and TRBJ2-4, with 8 bases that match TRBD2. The sequenced sample was peripheral blood, obtained on day 0 of AZD1222 vaccination. CDR3 coding DNA: TGTGCCACCAGCCCAACGGGAGGGACCGCCAAAAACATTCAGTACTTC. This translates into CATSPTGGTAKNIQYF.